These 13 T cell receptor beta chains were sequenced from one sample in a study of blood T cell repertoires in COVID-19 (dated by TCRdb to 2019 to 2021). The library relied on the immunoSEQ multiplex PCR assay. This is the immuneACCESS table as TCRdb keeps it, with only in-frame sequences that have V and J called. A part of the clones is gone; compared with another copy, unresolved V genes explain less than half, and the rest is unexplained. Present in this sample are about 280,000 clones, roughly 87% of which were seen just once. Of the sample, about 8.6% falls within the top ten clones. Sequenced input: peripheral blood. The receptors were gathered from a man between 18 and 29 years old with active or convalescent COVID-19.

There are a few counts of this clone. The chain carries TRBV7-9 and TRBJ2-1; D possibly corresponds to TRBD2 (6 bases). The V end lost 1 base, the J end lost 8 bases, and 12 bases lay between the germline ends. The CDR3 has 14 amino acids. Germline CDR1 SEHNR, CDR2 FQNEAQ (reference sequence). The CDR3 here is CASSLGTTLHEQFF. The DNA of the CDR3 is TGTGCCAGCAGCTTAGGGACTACGCTCCATGAGCAGTTCTTC.

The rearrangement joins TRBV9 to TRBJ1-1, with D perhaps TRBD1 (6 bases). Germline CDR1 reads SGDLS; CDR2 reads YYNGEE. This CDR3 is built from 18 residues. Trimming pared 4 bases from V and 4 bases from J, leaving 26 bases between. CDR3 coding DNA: TGTGCCAGCAGCCACCCCTTTGGGACATCCCCCAATCCCACTGAAGCTTTCTTT. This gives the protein CASSHPFGTSPNPTEAFF.

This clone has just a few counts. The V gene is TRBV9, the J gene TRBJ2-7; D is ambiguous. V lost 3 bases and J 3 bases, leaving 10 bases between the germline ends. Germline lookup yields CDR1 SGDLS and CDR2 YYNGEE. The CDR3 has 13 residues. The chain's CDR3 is CASSARPYYEQYF. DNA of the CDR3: TGTGCCAGCAGCGCCCGCCCCTACTACGAGCAGTACTTC.

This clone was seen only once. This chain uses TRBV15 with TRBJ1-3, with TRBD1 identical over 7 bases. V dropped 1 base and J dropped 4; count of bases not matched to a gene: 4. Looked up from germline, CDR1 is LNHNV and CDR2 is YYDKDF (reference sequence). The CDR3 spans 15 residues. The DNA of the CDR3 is TGTGCCACCAGCAGAGGACAGGGAGGCGGAAACACCATATATTTT. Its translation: CATSRGQGGGNTIYF.

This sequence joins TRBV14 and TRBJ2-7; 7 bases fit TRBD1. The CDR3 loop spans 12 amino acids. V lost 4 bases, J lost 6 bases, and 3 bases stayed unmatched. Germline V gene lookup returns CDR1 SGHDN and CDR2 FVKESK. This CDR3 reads CASSPTGFEQYF. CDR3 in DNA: TGTGCCAGCAGCCCGACAGGGTTCGAGCAGTACTTC.

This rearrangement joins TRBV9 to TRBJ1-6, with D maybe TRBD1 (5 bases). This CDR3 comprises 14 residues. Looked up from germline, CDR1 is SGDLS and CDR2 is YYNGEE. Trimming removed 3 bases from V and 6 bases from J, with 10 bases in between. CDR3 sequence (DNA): TGTGCCAGCAGCGCGGACAAGGCTAATTCACCCCTCCACTTT. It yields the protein CASSADKANSPLHF.

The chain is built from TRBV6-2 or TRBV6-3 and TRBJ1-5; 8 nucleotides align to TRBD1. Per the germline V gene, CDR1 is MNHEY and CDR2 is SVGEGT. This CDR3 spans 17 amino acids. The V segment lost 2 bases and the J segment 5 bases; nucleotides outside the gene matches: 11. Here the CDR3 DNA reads TGTGCCAGCAGTTACCCTTACGGACAGGGATCGTATCAGCCCCAGCATTTT. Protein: CASSYPYGQGSYQPQHF.

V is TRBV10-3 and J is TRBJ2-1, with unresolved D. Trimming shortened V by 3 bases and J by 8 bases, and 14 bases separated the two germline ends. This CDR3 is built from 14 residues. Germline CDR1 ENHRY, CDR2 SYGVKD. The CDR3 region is CAISEATTRHEQFF. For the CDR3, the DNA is TGTGCCATCAGTGAAGCTACTACCCGCCATGAGCAGTTCTTC.

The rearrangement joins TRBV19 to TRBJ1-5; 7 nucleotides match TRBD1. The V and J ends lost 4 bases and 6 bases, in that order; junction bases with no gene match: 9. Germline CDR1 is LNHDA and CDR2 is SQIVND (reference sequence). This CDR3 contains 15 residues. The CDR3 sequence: CASSRETGFFQPQHF. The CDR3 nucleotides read TGTGCCAGTAGTAGGGAGACAGGGTTTTTTCAGCCCCAGCATTTT.

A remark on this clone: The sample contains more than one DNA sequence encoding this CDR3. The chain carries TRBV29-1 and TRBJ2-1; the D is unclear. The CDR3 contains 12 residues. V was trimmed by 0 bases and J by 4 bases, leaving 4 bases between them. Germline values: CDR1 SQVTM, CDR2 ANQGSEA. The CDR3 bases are TGCAGCGTTGAAGATCGGTACAATGAGCAGTTCTTC. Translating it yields CSVEDRYNEQFF.

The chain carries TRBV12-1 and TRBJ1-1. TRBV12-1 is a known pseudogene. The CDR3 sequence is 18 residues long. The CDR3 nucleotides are TGTGCCAGCAGCCCCGATCAGGGTGGCGGGGCCGGGAACACTGAAGCTTTCTTT. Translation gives CASSPDQGGGAGNTEAFF.

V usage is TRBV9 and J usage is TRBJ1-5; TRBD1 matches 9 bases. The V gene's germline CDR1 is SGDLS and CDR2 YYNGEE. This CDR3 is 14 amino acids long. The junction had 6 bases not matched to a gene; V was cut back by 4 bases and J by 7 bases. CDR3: CASSSTGGQQPQHF. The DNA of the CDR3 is TGTGCCAGCAGCTCTACAGGGGGCCAACAGCCCCAGCATTTT.

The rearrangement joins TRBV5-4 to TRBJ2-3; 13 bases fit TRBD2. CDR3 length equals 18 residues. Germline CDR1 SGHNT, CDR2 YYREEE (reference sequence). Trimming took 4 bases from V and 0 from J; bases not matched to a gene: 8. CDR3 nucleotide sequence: TGTGCCAGCAGCACTCGGACTAGCGGGGGACCAAGCACAGATACGCAGTATTTT. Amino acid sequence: CASSTRTSGGPSTDTQYF.